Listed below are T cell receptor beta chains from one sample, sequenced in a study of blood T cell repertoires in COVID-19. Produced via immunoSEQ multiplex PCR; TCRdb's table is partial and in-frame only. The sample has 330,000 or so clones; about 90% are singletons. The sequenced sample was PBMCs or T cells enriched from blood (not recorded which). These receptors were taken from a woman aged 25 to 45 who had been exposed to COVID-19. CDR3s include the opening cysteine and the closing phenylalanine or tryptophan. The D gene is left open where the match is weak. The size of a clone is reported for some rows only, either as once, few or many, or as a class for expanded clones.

cdr3_aa: CASSLSAGDRTDTQYF
cdr3_nt: TGTGCCAGCAGTTTATCAGCGGGCGACCGCACAGATACGCAGTATTTT
v_call: TRBV27
clone_size: -
d_call: -
j_call: TRBJ2-3
cdr3_length: 16

cdr3_aa: CASRGGDSYEQYF
cdr3_nt: TGCGCCAGCAGGGGCGGGGACTCCTACGAGCAGTACTTC
v_call: TRBV5-1
clone_size: -
d_call: -
j_call: TRBJ2-7
cdr3_length: 13

cdr3_aa: CSVEERGMGYGYTF
cdr3_nt: TGCAGCGTTGAAGAACGGGGAATGGGCTATGGCTACACCTTC
v_call: TRBV29-1
clone_size: -
d_call: -
j_call: TRBJ1-2
cdr3_length: 14

cdr3_aa: CASSSKTGGQNTEAFF
cdr3_nt: TGTGCCAGCAGCTCGAAAACAGGGGGCCAGAACACTGAAGCTTTCTTT
v_call: TRBV5-6
clone_size: -
d_call: TRBD1
j_call: TRBJ1-1
cdr3_length: 16

cdr3_aa: CSVVDRGYGYTF
cdr3_nt: TGCAGCGTCGTGGACAGGGGCTATGGCTACACCTTC
v_call: TRBV29-1
clone_size: -
d_call: TRBD1
j_call: TRBJ1-2
cdr3_length: 12

cdr3_aa: CASGGGSNQPQHF
cdr3_nt: TGTGCCTCGGGGGGGGGTAGCAATCAGCCCCAGCATTTT
v_call: TRBV24-1
clone_size: -
d_call: -
j_call: TRBJ1-5
cdr3_length: 13

cdr3_aa: CASSITGGNEKLFF
cdr3_nt: TGTGCCAGTAGTATCACAGGGGGAAATGAAAAACTGTTTTTT
v_call: TRBV19
clone_size: -
d_call: TRBD1
j_call: TRBJ1-4
cdr3_length: 14

cdr3_aa: CASSGGPNTEAFF
cdr3_nt: TGTGCCAGCAGCGGAGGGCCTAACACTGAAGCTTTCTTT
v_call: TRBV9
clone_size: -
d_call: -
j_call: TRBJ1-1
cdr3_length: 13

cdr3_aa: CASSRGTYEQYF
cdr3_nt: TGTGCCAGCAGTCGCGGGACCTACGAGCAGTACTTC
v_call: TRBV28
clone_size: -
d_call: -
j_call: TRBJ2-7
cdr3_length: 12

cdr3_aa: CASSTGQGYTGELFF
cdr3_nt: TGTGCCAGCAGCACCGGACAGGGGTACACCGGGGAGCTGTTTTTT
v_call: TRBV7-9
clone_size: -
d_call: TRBD1
j_call: TRBJ2-2
cdr3_length: 15

cdr3_aa: CAISIPSGRDYEQYF
cdr3_nt: TGTGCCATCAGTATACCTAGCGGGAGAGATTACGAGCAGTACTTC
v_call: TRBV10-3
clone_size: -
d_call: TRBD2
j_call: TRBJ2-7
cdr3_length: 15

cdr3_aa: CASSRAGDLYNEQFF
cdr3_nt: TGTGCCAGCAGCCGAGCGGGAGATCTCTACAATGAGCAGTTCTTC
v_call: TRBV7-3
clone_size: -
d_call: TRBD2
j_call: TRBJ2-1
cdr3_length: 15

cdr3_aa: CASSQVILGDSGTGELFF
cdr3_nt: TGTGCCAGCAGCCAAGTAATTCTAGGGGATTCAGGCACCGGGGAGCTGTTTTTT
v_call: TRBV3-1/TRBV3-2
clone_size: -
d_call: -
j_call: TRBJ2-2
cdr3_length: 18

cdr3_aa: CSVFSETEAFF
cdr3_nt: TGCAGCGTATTTTCGGAGACTGAAGCTTTCTTT
v_call: TRBV29-1
clone_size: -
d_call: -
j_call: TRBJ1-1
cdr3_length: 11

cdr3_aa: CASSPPGRVNTEAFF
cdr3_nt: TGTGCCAGCTCACCACCGGGCAGAGTGAACACTGAAGCTTTCTTT
v_call: TRBV18
clone_size: -
d_call: -
j_call: TRBJ1-1
cdr3_length: 15

cdr3_aa: CASSQGPDRVTYEQYF
cdr3_nt: TGCGCCAGCAGCCAAGGACCGGACAGAGTTACCTACGAGCAGTACTTC
v_call: TRBV4-1
clone_size: -
d_call: -
j_call: TRBJ2-7
cdr3_length: 16

cdr3_aa: CASRERDISPLHF
cdr3_nt: TGTGCCAGCAGGGAACGGGATATTTCACCCCTCCACTTT
v_call: TRBV28
clone_size: -
d_call: -
j_call: TRBJ1-6
cdr3_length: 13

cdr3_aa: CAISENNNEQFF
cdr3_nt: TGCGCCATCAGTGAGAATAACAATGAGCAGTTCTTC
v_call: TRBV10-3
clone_size: once
d_call: -
j_call: TRBJ2-1
cdr3_length: 12

cdr3_aa: CATSDPTGPNTGELFF
cdr3_nt: TGTGCCACCAGTGACCCGACAGGACCGAACACCGGGGAGCTGTTTTTT
v_call: TRBV24-1
clone_size: -
d_call: -
j_call: TRBJ2-2
cdr3_length: 16

cdr3_aa: CASSFLAGGRNEQFF
cdr3_nt: TGTGCCAGCAGCTTTCTAGCGGGAGGTCGGAATGAGCAGTTCTTC
v_call: TRBV27
clone_size: -
d_call: TRBD2
j_call: TRBJ2-1
cdr3_length: 15

cdr3_aa: CASSIGTGGAGNTIYF
cdr3_nt: TGTGCCAGCAGTATTGGGACAGGGGGCGCCGGAAACACCATATATTTT
v_call: TRBV28
clone_size: -
d_call: TRBD1
j_call: TRBJ1-3
cdr3_length: 16

cdr3_aa: CASSQTSGSRDEQYF
cdr3_nt: TGTGCCAGCAGCCAGACTAGCGGGAGCCGCGACGAGCAGTACTTC
v_call: TRBV28
clone_size: -
d_call: TRBD2
j_call: TRBJ2-7
cdr3_length: 15

cdr3_aa: CASSLDAGTGKLFF
cdr3_nt: TGTGCCAGCAGCTTGGATGCAGGTACCGGAAAACTGTTTTTT
v_call: TRBV5-5
clone_size: -
d_call: -
j_call: TRBJ1-4
cdr3_length: 14

cdr3_aa: CATSRGTSGRNTDTQYF
cdr3_nt: TGTGCCACCAGCAGAGGGACTAGCGGGAGAAACACAGATACGCAGTATTTT
v_call: TRBV15
clone_size: -
d_call: TRBD2
j_call: TRBJ2-3
cdr3_length: 17

cdr3_aa: CATSRARQGVYEQYF
cdr3_nt: TGTGCCACCAGCAGAGCGAGGCAGGGTGTCTACGAGCAGTACTTC
v_call: TRBV15
clone_size: -
d_call: -
j_call: TRBJ2-7
cdr3_length: 15

cdr3_aa: CATSDSHDRAYPYGYTF
cdr3_nt: TGTGCCACCAGTGATTCCCATGACAGGGCGTACCCCTATGGCTACACCTTC
v_call: TRBV24-1
clone_size: -
d_call: TRBD1
j_call: TRBJ1-2
cdr3_length: 17

cdr3_aa: CASSTPGHMNTEAFF
cdr3_nt: TGTGCCAGCAGCACCCCGGGACATATGAACACTGAAGCTTTCTTT
v_call: TRBV21-1
clone_size: once
d_call: -
j_call: TRBJ1-1
cdr3_length: 15

cdr3_aa: CASRPWTGVGNQPQHF
cdr3_nt: TGTGCCAGCAGACCTTGGACAGGGGTGGGAAATCAGCCCCAGCATTTT
v_call: TRBV6-2/TRBV6-3
clone_size: -
d_call: TRBD1
j_call: TRBJ1-5
cdr3_length: 16

cdr3_aa: CASSLSLSSPRGYTF
cdr3_nt: TGTGCCAGCAGTTTAAGTCTCTCCTCCCCGCGGGGCTACACCTTC
v_call: TRBV28
clone_size: -
d_call: -
j_call: TRBJ1-2
cdr3_length: 15

cdr3_aa: CASSYRSVSYEQYF
cdr3_nt: TGTGCCAGCAGTTACCGGTCGGTTTCCTACGAGCAGTACTTC
v_call: TRBV6-2/TRBV6-3
clone_size: -
d_call: -
j_call: TRBJ2-7
cdr3_length: 14

cdr3_aa: CASSPSGEQFF
cdr3_nt: TGTGCCAGCAGCCCTTCCGGGGAGCAGTTCTTC
v_call: TRBV7-9
clone_size: -
d_call: -
j_call: TRBJ2-1
cdr3_length: 11

cdr3_aa: CASSQDILSGNTIYF
cdr3_nt: TGTGCCAGCAGCCAAGATATACTTTCTGGAAACACCATATATTTT
v_call: TRBV3-1/TRBV3-2
clone_size: -
d_call: -
j_call: TRBJ1-3
cdr3_length: 15

cdr3_aa: CASSLRTPDRFNTGELFF
cdr3_nt: TGCGCCAGCAGCTTGAGGACTCCGGATCGTTTCAACACCGGGGAGCTGTTTTTT
v_call: TRBV5-1
clone_size: -
d_call: -
j_call: TRBJ2-2
cdr3_length: 18

cdr3_aa: CASRAYRGLREPQHF
cdr3_nt: TGTGCCAGCAGAGCATACAGGGGGCTCCGGGAGCCCCAGCATTTT
v_call: TRBV6-5
clone_size: -
d_call: TRBD1
j_call: TRBJ1-5
cdr3_length: 15

cdr3_aa: CAWGLAGTDTQYF
cdr3_nt: TGTGCCTGGGGACTAGCAGGCACAGATACGCAGTATTTT
v_call: TRBV28
clone_size: -
d_call: TRBD2
j_call: TRBJ2-3
cdr3_length: 13

cdr3_aa: CASSFTSGSGRFF
cdr3_nt: TGTGCCAGCAGTTTCACTAGCGGGAGTGGTCGGTTCTTC
v_call: TRBV27
clone_size: -
d_call: TRBD2
j_call: TRBJ2-1
cdr3_length: 13

cdr3_aa: CASSSHGLGLATPYEQYF
cdr3_nt: TGTGCCAGCAGCTCCCATGGTCTAGGACTAGCGACCCCCTACGAGCAGTACTTC
v_call: TRBV7-2
clone_size: -
d_call: TRBD2
j_call: TRBJ2-7
cdr3_length: 18

cdr3_aa: CSVEKGGSHSYNEQFF
cdr3_nt: TGCAGCGTTGAAAAGGGGGGGAGCCACTCCTACAATGAGCAGTTCTTC
v_call: TRBV29-1
clone_size: once
d_call: -
j_call: TRBJ2-1
cdr3_length: 16

cdr3_aa: CASRATGDTEAFF
cdr3_nt: TGTGCCAGCAGAGCTACAGGGGACACTGAAGCTTTCTTT
v_call: TRBV2
clone_size: -
d_call: TRBD1
j_call: TRBJ1-1
cdr3_length: 13

cdr3_aa: CASRRGLGYEQYF
cdr3_nt: TGTGCCAGCAGACGGGGGTTAGGCTACGAGCAGTACTTC
v_call: TRBV2
clone_size: -
d_call: -
j_call: TRBJ2-7
cdr3_length: 13

cdr3_aa: CAWTRSSGANTGELFF
cdr3_nt: TGTGCCTGGACCCGTTCTAGCGGGGCAAACACCGGGGAGCTGTTTTTT
v_call: TRBV30
clone_size: -
d_call: TRBD2
j_call: TRBJ2-2
cdr3_length: 16

cdr3_aa: CASSEGLASTDTQYF
cdr3_nt: TGTGCCAGCAGTGAGGGACTAGCCAGCACAGATACGCAGTATTTT
v_call: TRBV2
clone_size: -
d_call: TRBD2
j_call: TRBJ2-3
cdr3_length: 15

cdr3_aa: CASSLADKDRAGYEQYF
cdr3_nt: TGTGCCAGCAGCTTAGCGGATAAGGACAGGGCCGGGTACGAGCAGTACTTC
v_call: TRBV7-9
clone_size: -
d_call: TRBD1
j_call: TRBJ2-7
cdr3_length: 17

cdr3_aa: CASRLAISGRDTGELFF
cdr3_nt: TGTGCCAGCAGATTGGCGATATCAGGGAGGGACACCGGGGAGCTGTTTTTT
v_call: TRBV5-6
clone_size: -
d_call: TRBD2
j_call: TRBJ2-2
cdr3_length: 17

cdr3_aa: CASSAPRETQYF
cdr3_nt: TGTGCCAGCAGCGCCCCTAGGGAGACCCAGTACTTC
v_call: TRBV11-3
clone_size: -
d_call: -
j_call: TRBJ2-5
cdr3_length: 12

cdr3_aa: CASSHRDRTVTGELFF
cdr3_nt: TGTGCCAGCTCACACCGGGACCGGACAGTGACCGGGGAGCTGTTTTTT
v_call: TRBV18
clone_size: -
d_call: -
j_call: TRBJ2-2
cdr3_length: 16

cdr3_aa: CASRDPGQGEAFF
cdr3_nt: TGTGCCAGCAGGGACCCGGGACAGGGTGAAGCTTTCTTT
v_call: TRBV9
clone_size: -
d_call: TRBD1
j_call: TRBJ1-1
cdr3_length: 13

cdr3_aa: CASSLGAAEETQYF
cdr3_nt: TGTGCCAGCAGCTTGGGAGCGGCCGAAGAGACCCAGTACTTC
v_call: TRBV5-4
clone_size: -
d_call: -
j_call: TRBJ2-5
cdr3_length: 14

cdr3_aa: CASSPRGGVNTEAFF
cdr3_nt: TGTGCCAGCTCACCCCGGGGCGGGGTGAACACTGAAGCTTTCTTT
v_call: TRBV18
clone_size: -
d_call: -
j_call: TRBJ1-1
cdr3_length: 15

cdr3_aa: CASSTTGPNQPQHF
cdr3_nt: TGTGCCAGCAGTACCACAGGGCCCAATCAGCCCCAGCATTTT
v_call: TRBV2
clone_size: -
d_call: -
j_call: TRBJ1-5
cdr3_length: 14

cdr3_aa: CASSLGSGSYNEQFF
cdr3_nt: TGTGCCAGCAGTTTGGGTAGCGGGAGTTACAATGAGCAGTTCTTC
v_call: TRBV28
clone_size: once
d_call: TRBD2
j_call: TRBJ2-1
cdr3_length: 15

cdr3_aa: CASSPGFAYGYTF
cdr3_nt: TGTGCCAGCAGCCCAGGGTTCGCGTATGGCTACACCTTC
v_call: TRBV5-6
clone_size: -
d_call: -
j_call: TRBJ1-2
cdr3_length: 13